The 17 T cell receptor beta chains below all came from one sample that was sequenced in a study of a mutant IDH1 vaccine in newly diagnosed glioma. Indicated time point: week 5, during vaccination. Every vaccine dose comprised 300 ug of mutant IDH1 20-mer peptide plus topical imiquimod. Libraries were prepared by immunoSEQ multiplex PCR; TCRdb keeps only in-frame clonotypes and omits some of them. Of about 54,000 clones listed, 75% to 85% were seen once; the top ten hold about 3.7%. No antigen is known for these receptors. The sample here was PBMCs, taken from a glioma patient whose treatment included an IDH1 peptide vaccine. The receptors derive from a man aged 25-45 years with glioma.

Here the CDR3 reads CASSPAAGGGRGYTF. The CDR3 coding sequence is TGTGCCAGCTCACCAGCGGCAGGGGGCGGCCGGGGCTACACCTTC. The chain carries TRBV18 and TRBJ1-2, with 8 positions matching TRBD1. J was trimmed by 8 bases and V by 2 bases; bases with no gene match: 10. The CDR3 extends over 15 amino acids. Germline V gene sequence: CDR1 KGHSH, CDR2 LQKENI.

This sequence joins TRBV9 and TRBJ1-1; 8 bases align to TRBD1. The CDR3 is 15 residues long. The ends lost 4 bases at V and 2 bases at J; junction bases unmatched: 7. The germline CDR1 and CDR2 sequences are SGDLS and YYNGEE. In DNA form, the CDR3 reads TGTGCCAGCAGCCCAGGACAGGGTGGAAACACTGAAGCTTTCTTT. Protein product: CASSPGQGGNTEAFF.

This clone was detected only a few times. The chain recombines TRBV28 with TRBJ2-5; the D gene is possibly TRBD2 (5 bases). The CDR3 covers 12 residues. V was clipped by 7 bases and J by 5 bases, with 11 bases between them. Per germline, CDR1 MDHEN and CDR2 SYDVKM. The CDR3 loop is CASTPGTETQYF. The CDR3 DNA is TGTGCCAGCACCCCGGGAACCGAGACCCAGTACTTC.

A word on this clone: Other nucleotide sequences from this sample produce the same CDR3. This chain joins TRBV19 and TRBJ1-4; D is ambiguous. From germline, CDR1 is LNHDA and CDR2 SQIVND (reference sequence). V was cut by 3 bases and J by 8 bases, with 16 bases left in between. The CDR3 length is 15 residues. This CDR3 is CASSIPNARREKLFF. In DNA, the CDR3 is TGTGCCAGTAGTATCCCCAATGCCCGACGGGAAAAACTGTTTTTT.

This clone was counted once. This sequence joins TRBV19 and TRBJ2-4; D is unclear. Germline lookup yields CDR1 LNHDA and CDR2 SQIVND (reference sequence). V was cut by 1 base and J by 9 bases, with 4 bases left in between. The CDR3 is made up of 11 amino acids. CDR3 sequence: CASSIGGIQYF. The CDR3 DNA reads as TGTGCCAGTAGTATAGGGGGCATTCAGTACTTC.

V and J are TRBV25-1 and TRBJ2-1, with D unresolved. CDR1 is MGHDK and CDR2 is SYGVNS in the germline V gene. V was cut by 6 bases and J by 3 bases, with 9 bases left in between. The CDR3 sequence is 13 residues long. CDR3 loop: CASSPVNYNEQFF. CDR3 DNA sequence: TGTGCCAGCAGCCCGGTAAACTACAATGAGCAGTTCTTC.

The rearrangement links TRBV29-1 to TRBJ2-1; the D gene is possibly TRBD2 (6 bases). CDR1 SQVTM and CDR2 ANQGSEA come from the germline V gene. The CDR3 has 12 amino acids. Deletions cut 6 bases from V and 7 bases from J, with 13 bases between. CDR3 nucleotide sequence: TGCAGCGTCCGCTGGAGGGGTAATGAGCAGTTCTTC. Translating gives CSVRWRGNEQFF.

V and J are TRBV30 and TRBJ1-5; TRBD1 agrees at 8 bases. The length of the CDR3 is 13 residues. Trimming cost V 1 base and J 5 bases; bases outside gene matches: 1. In germline, CDR1 is GTSNPN, CDR2 SVGIG (reference sequence). Here the CDR3 reads CAWSGQGHQPQHF. CDR3 sequence (DNA): TGTGCCTGGAGTGGACAGGGGCATCAGCCCCAGCATTTT.

The chain has TRBV4-1 and TRBJ2-7; no firm D call. Germline V gene data show CDR1 as MGHRA and CDR2 as YSYEKL. V lost 3 bases, J lost 1 base, and 19 bases lay in between. The CDR3 spans 17 residues. The CDR3 region is CASSQPRTRVGSYEQYF. The CDR3 region has the DNA TGCGCCAGCAGCCAGCCGCGCACACGGGTTGGTTCCTACGAGCAGTACTTC.

This sequence joins TRBV19 and TRBJ2-7; no clear D. Trimming took off 4 bases at V and 3 bases at J, with 16 bases between the two ends. CDR1 LNHDA and CDR2 SQIVND come from the germline V gene (reference sequence). The CDR3 runs to 15 residues. The chain's CDR3 is CASSSQPGPFYEQYF. CDR3 DNA: TGTGCCAGTAGTAGCCAGCCCGGGCCCTTCTACGAGCAGTACTTC.

The V gene is TRBV29-1, the J gene TRBJ2-1; D perhaps matches TRBD1 (6 bases). The CDR3 is made up of 14 amino acids. Germline V gene lookup returns CDR1 SQVTM and CDR2 ANQGSEA. V dropped 6 bases and J dropped 5 bases, with 17 bases sitting between them. The CDR3 DNA sequence: TGCAGCGTACAGGGCAGAATTTCGGACAATGAGCAGTTCTTC. Translation: CSVQGRISDNEQFF.

The chain is built from TRBV7-7 and TRBJ2-3; 12 bases fit TRBD2. From germline, CDR1 is SSHAT and CDR2 FNYEAQ (reference sequence). This CDR3 is built from 15 residues. V was pared by 4 bases and J by 4 bases, with 3 bases of the junction left unmatched. The CDR3 is CASSSSSGGADTQYF. CDR3 DNA sequence: TGTGCCAGCAGCTCCTCTAGCGGGGGGGCAGATACGCAGTATTTT.

The V gene is TRBV5-1, the J gene TRBJ1-1; D remains ambiguous. V lost 1 base, J lost 1 base, and 8 bases lay in between. Per the germline V gene, CDR1 is SGHRS and CDR2 is YFSETQ. This CDR3 is built from 14 residues. CDR3 in amino acids: CASSLNPPNTEAFF. CDR3 sequence (DNA): TGCGCCAGCAGCTTGAACCCCCCGAACACTGAAGCTTTCTTT.

This clone was seen once. This chain connects TRBV30 to TRBJ1-1; the D is unclear. Per the germline V gene, CDR1 is GTSNPN and CDR2 is SVGIG (reference sequence). This CDR3 region has 14 residues. Between the trimmed V and J ends, which lost 1 base and 1 base, there was a span of 10 bases. The CDR3 bases are TGTGCCTGGAGTGCCTCGGAGGAGAACACTGAAGCTTTCTTT. The encoded protein is CAWSASEENTEAFF.

V is TRBV9 and J is TRBJ1-1; a weak D match, TRBD1 (5 bases). The V gene lost 3 bases and the J gene lost 7 bases, with 16 bases spanning the gap. The germline gives CDR1 SGDLS, CDR2 YYNGEE. This CDR3 is 14 amino acids long. CDR3 coding DNA: TGTGCCAGCAGCGCCCTGGGGGGGTTGGGTGAAGCTTTCTTT. The encoded protein is CASSALGGLGEAFF.

The chain joins TRBV11-2 to TRBJ1-5; weak D call: TRBD1 (5 bases). The CDR3 contains 15 residues. The V end was cut by 2 bases, the J end by 2 bases, with 10 bases between. Per germline, CDR1 SGHAT and CDR2 FQNNGV. CDR3 in amino acids: CASSLFTGGNQPQHF. The CDR3 region has the DNA TGTGCCAGCAGCTTATTCACAGGAGGCAATCAGCCCCAGCATTTT.

The chain employs TRBV5-1 and TRBJ1-3; 8 positions agree with TRBD1. In germline, CDR1 is SGHRS, CDR2 YFSETQ. Losses at the gene ends were 1 base for V and 0 bases for J; bases not matched to a gene: 6. CDR3 length: 17 residues. CDR3 bases: TGCGCCAGCAGCTTGCGCGGACAGGGAACCTCTGGAAACACCATATATTTT. Its translation is CASSLRGQGTSGNTIYF.